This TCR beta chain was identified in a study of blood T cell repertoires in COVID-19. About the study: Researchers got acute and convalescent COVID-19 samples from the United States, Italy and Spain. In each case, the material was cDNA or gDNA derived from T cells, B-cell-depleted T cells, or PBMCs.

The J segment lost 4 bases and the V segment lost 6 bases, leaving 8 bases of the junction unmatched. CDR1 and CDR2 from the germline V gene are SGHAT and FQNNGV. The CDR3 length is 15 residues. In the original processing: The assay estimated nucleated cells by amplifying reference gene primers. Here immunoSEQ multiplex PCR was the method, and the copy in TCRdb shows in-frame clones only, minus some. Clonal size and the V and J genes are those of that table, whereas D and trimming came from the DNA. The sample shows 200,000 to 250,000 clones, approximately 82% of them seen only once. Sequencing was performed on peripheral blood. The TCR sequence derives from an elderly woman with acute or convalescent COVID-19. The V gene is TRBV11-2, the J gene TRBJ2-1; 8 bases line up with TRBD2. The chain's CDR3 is CASRLSGRRYNEQFF. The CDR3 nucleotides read TGTGCCAGCAGACTAAGCGGGAGACGGTACAATGAGCAGTTCTTC.